The 23 T cell receptor beta chains below were found in one sample sequenced in a study of T cells after yellow fever vaccination (dated by TCRdb to the late 2010s). Receptors were amplified or captured by 5' RACE. Instrument used: Illumina HiSeq 2500. TCRdb trimmed public reads at Q25 via fastp, called clones via MiXCR and kept in-frame beta chains. Rows are combined by CDR3 protein, so each entry shows the most common genes and DNA. In all, the sample holds about 96,000 distinct CDR3 sequences, and roughly 9% of those were seen once. The ten largest account for around 16% of the sample. What the treatment or condition label conveys for this sample: live attenuated yellow fever vaccine strain. The source material was CD8+ T cells not binding an NS4B(214-222) dextramer, sorted from PBMCs, sampled approximately 15 days after the first yellow fever vaccination. The intended sense of this specimen's cell subset or site label: NS4B epitope dextramer-negative CD8 T cells. The receptors originated from a man aged 18 to 29 who received the YFV17D yellow fever vaccine.

This chain joins TRBV5-6 and TRBJ2-1; D may be TRBD1 (6 bases). This CDR3 has 15 amino acids. The V and J ends lost 4 bases and 3 bases respectively, with 14 bases between them. The germline V gene has CDR1 SGHDT and CDR2 YYEEEE. CDR3 residues: CASSTPSGVYNEQFF. CDR3 DNA: TGTGCCAGCAGCACACCATCAGGGGTCTACAATGAGCAGTTCTTC.

In DNA, the CDR3 is TGCGCCAGCAGTACAATAGGACAGGGGCCACGGGGTGAGAATGAGCAGTTCTTC. It is translated as CASSTIGQGPRGENEQFF. The gene calls are TRBV4-3 and TRBJ2-1; 9 bases fit TRBD1. J gave up 7 bases and V 6 bases, and 19 bases lay outside the gene matches. CDR3 length: 18 residues. The germline gives CDR1 LGHNA, CDR2 YSLEER.

This chain connects TRBV6-1 to TRBJ1-1; D is unclear. The CDR3 has 14 amino acids. Trimming removed 5 bases from V and 2 bases from J, with 12 bases in between. Looked up from germline, CDR1 is MNHNS and CDR2 is SASEGT. The CDR3 DNA follows: TGTGCCAGCAGTCCGACGAGGGCTAACACTGAAGCTTTCTTT. Protein sequence: CASSPTRANTEAFF.

This clonotype was detected only a few times. The rearrangement uses TRBV5-1 and TRBJ1-1; D ambiguous. Germline-derived CDR1 and CDR2 are SGHRS and YFSETQ. Trimming left V 2 bases short and J 2 bases short, with 16 bases between. CDR3 length equals 16 residues. The CDR3 nucleotides read TGCGCCAGCAGCTTTTCCAATTTGACCGGAAACACTGAAGCTTTCTTT. Protein sequence: CASSFSNLTGNTEAFF.

This clonotype was picked up a small number of times. This chain joins TRBV4-1 and TRBJ2-3; D perhaps matches TRBD2 (5 bases). Trimming took off 8 bases at V and 1 base at J, with 13 bases between the two ends. The germline V gene encodes CDR1 MGHRA and CDR2 YSYEKL. The CDR3 spans 14 residues. The CDR3 DNA sequence: TGCGCCAGCCAACTAGATGTTGGCACAGATACGCAGTATTTT. Amino acid sequence: CASQLDVGTDTQYF.

This chain uses TRBV29-1 with TRBJ2-7; D possibly corresponds to TRBD2 (5 bases). The CDR3 is 14 residues long. V dropped 0 bases and J dropped 2 bases, with 11 bases sitting between them. CDR1 is SQVTM and CDR2 is ANQGSEA in the germline V gene. The DNA for the CDR3 is TGCAGCGTTGAAGAACTACGGGGTACCTACGAGCAGTACTTC. Encoded protein: CSVEELRGTYEQYF.

This clonotype was picked up a small number of times. V usage is TRBV15 and J usage is TRBJ2-2; 7 nucleotides agree with TRBD1. CDR3 length equals 18 residues. Trimming removed 0 bases from V and 6 bases from J; junction bases left unmatched: 13. Germline V gives CDR1 LNHNV, CDR2 YYDKDF (reference sequence). CDR3 residues: CATSRDSARTGEPGELFF. CDR3 bases: TGTGCCACCAGCAGAGATTCCGCTCGGACAGGAGAACCCGGGGAGCTGTTTTTT.

There are a few counts of this clonotype. This chain joins TRBV24-1 and TRBJ2-2; no firm D call. Germline CDR1 is KGHDR and CDR2 is SFDVKD. V was trimmed by 6 bases and J by 1 base, leaving 5 bases between them. The CDR3 is 13 residues long. CDR3 nucleotide sequence: TGTGCCACCAGTTCAGGGAACACCGGGGAGCTGTTTTTT. Its protein product is CATSSGNTGELFF.

The chain links TRBV12-3 or TRBV12-4 to TRBJ2-6; D is perhaps TRBD1 (6 bases). Trimming stripped 7 bases from V and 0 bases from J, with 19 bases between. The CDR3 contains 18 residues. CDR3 bases: TGTGCCAGCAAAGTGTACGGCCGGGACACCTCTGGGGCCAACGTCCTGACTTTC. Its translation is CASKVYGRDTSGANVLTF.

This chain uses TRBV20-1 with TRBJ2-5, with 7 bases lining up with TRBD1. The CDR3 spans 16 residues. Germline assignment: CDR1 DFQATT and CDR2 SNEGSKA (reference sequence). J lost 0 bases, V lost 4 bases, and 11 bases had no gene match. Written as DNA, the CDR3 is TGCAGTGCTAATCCTCGAAGGGGGCAGCACCAAGAGACCCAGTACTTC. Protein: CSANPRRGQHQETQYF.

The gene calls are TRBV6-1 and TRBJ1-2; no firm D call. Trimming took off 8 bases at V and 1 base at J, with 14 bases between the two ends. The CDR3 loop spans 14 amino acids. The germline V gene encodes CDR1 MNHNS and CDR2 SASEGT. DNA of the CDR3: TGTGCCAGCTGCCTAAAGCCTATTAACTATGGCTACACCTTC. Its translation: CASCLKPINYGYTF.

This clonotype has at least ten counts. V is TRBV12-3 or TRBV12-4 and J is TRBJ1-5; TRBD1 is a possible D gene (5 bases). There are 15 residues in the CDR3. The V gene lost 1 base and the J gene lost 3 bases, with 10 bases spanning the gap. The CDR3 sequence is CASSLGGTVNQPQHF. The CDR3 DNA reads as TGTGCCAGCAGTTTAGGGGGGACGGTCAATCAGCCCCAGCATTTT.

The chain is built from TRBV30 and TRBJ2-2; no reliable D call. Deletions cut 1 base from V and 4 bases from J, with 4 bases between. The germline gives CDR1 GTSNPN, CDR2 SVGIG (reference sequence). The CDR3 contains 12 residues. The DNA for the CDR3 is TGTGCCTGGAGTGGGGTCACCGGGGAGCTGTTTTTT. Translated, it gives CAWSGVTGELFF.

This CDR3 is CASSQRTGVVSQPQHF. The CDR3 coding sequence is TGCGCCAGCAGCCAAAGGACAGGGGTAGTGAGTCAGCCCCAGCATTTT. This rearrangement joins TRBV4-1 to TRBJ1-5, with 9 bases that match TRBD1. Germline-derived CDR1 and CDR2 are MGHRA and YSYEKL. CDR3 length: 16 residues. The J segment lost 6 bases and the V segment lost 2 bases, leaving 8 bases of the junction unmatched.

The sample holds many counts of this clonotype. V is TRBV15 and J is TRBJ2-5, with TRBD2 matching over 7 bases. Per germline, CDR1 LNHNV and CDR2 YYDKDF (reference sequence). J was trimmed by 4 bases and V by 0 bases; bases with no gene match: 5. The CDR3 is 15 residues long. Written as DNA, the CDR3 is TGTGCCACCAGCAGAGACCCGGGGGGACCAGAGACCCAGTACTTC. Amino acid sequence: CATSRDPGGPETQYF.

The J gene is TRBJ2-1, the V gene TRBV5-5, with D perhaps TRBD1 or TRBD2 (6 bases each). V lost 4 bases, J lost 7 bases, and 18 bases lay in between. The CDR3 covers 15 residues. CDR1 is SGHKS and CDR2 is YYEKEE in the germline V gene (reference sequence). The CDR3 DNA reads TGTGCCAGCAGCGTGGGGACGGGGGCCAGGAATGAGCAGTTCTTC. Translating it yields CASSVGTGARNEQFF.

This clonotype was counted between two and nine times. J is TRBJ2-1 and V is TRBV28; no definite D call. CDR3 length: 15 amino acids. V lost 5 bases to trimming and J lost 1 base, with 12 bases between them. CDR1 and CDR2 from the germline V gene are MDHEN and SYDVKM. The CDR3 coding sequence is TGTGCCAGCAGTCCCGCCGGCAGATCCTACAATGAGCAGTTCTTC. As protein: CASSPAGRSYNEQFF. The variable domain in full, with the rest retrieved from reference TRBV28 and TRBJ2-1, is DVKVTQSSRYLVKRTGEKVFLECVQDMDHENMFWYRQDPGLGLRLIYFSYDVKMKEKGDIPEGYSVSREKKERFSLILESASTNQTSMYLCASSPAGRSYNEQFFGPGTRLTVL.

The V gene is TRBV7-9, the J gene TRBJ2-5; 10 bases fit TRBD2. Germline assignment: CDR1 SEHNR and CDR2 FQNEAQ (reference sequence). J was trimmed by 2 bases and V by 3 bases; bases with no gene match: 3. CDR3 length equals 15 residues. This CDR3 reads CASSFPAGGQETQYF. The CDR3 DNA reads TGTGCCAGCAGCTTTCCAGCGGGGGGGCAAGAGACCCAGTACTTC. The variable domain in full, with the rest retrieved from reference TRBV7-9 and TRBJ2-5, is DTGVSQNPRHKITKRGQNVTFRCDPISEHNRLYWYRQTLGQGPEFLTYFQNEAQLEKSRLLSDRFSAERPKGSFSTLEIQRTEQGDSAMYLCASSFPAGGQETQYFGPGTRLLVL.

This clonotype was seen more than once but under ten times. The chain is built from TRBV6-5 and TRBJ2-3; no clear D. The CDR3 totals 14 residues. The V end lost 2 bases, the J end lost 0 bases, and 6 bases lay between the germline ends. CDR1 and CDR2 (germline): MNHEY, SVGAGI. CDR3 nucleotide sequence: TGTGCCAGCAGTTACCTGCGAAGCACAGATACGCAGTATTTT. Translated, it gives CASSYLRSTDTQYF.

The chain has TRBV7-2 and TRBJ1-1, with a weak D call TRBD1 (5 bases). Per germline, CDR1 SGHTA and CDR2 FQGNSA. V dropped 5 bases and J dropped 0 bases, with 16 bases sitting between them. The CDR3 length is 16 residues. The DNA for the CDR3 is TGTGCCAGCAGCCCCCCACTTACAGGACTGAACACTGAAGCTTTCTTT. Its translation: CASSPPLTGLNTEAFF.

This clonotype has a handful of counts. The chain is built from TRBV30 and TRBJ2-7, with D perhaps being TRBD1 or TRBD2 (5 bases each). This CDR3 comprises 14 residues. Looked up from germline, CDR1 is GTSNPN and CDR2 is SVGIG (reference sequence). V was pared by 5 bases and J by 0 bases, with 14 bases between. The CDR3 loop is CAWDKSGTSYEQYF. The CDR3 DNA reads as TGTGCCTGGGATAAATCCGGGACCTCCTACGAGCAGTACTTC.

The J gene is TRBJ1-1, the V gene TRBV20-1, with TRBD1 matching 9 bases. With 5 bases clipped from V and 1 base from J, the junction kept 2 bases outside the gene matches. Germline-derived CDR1 and CDR2 are DFQATT and SNEGSKA (reference sequence). The CDR3 totals 13 residues. The CDR3 region is CSAWTGENTEAFF. CDR3 bases: TGCAGTGCTTGGACAGGGGAGAACACTGAAGCTTTCTTT.

This clonotype was seen only a few times. The chain carries TRBV20-1 and TRBJ1-5; no reliable D call. V dropped 2 bases and J dropped 7 bases, with 15 bases sitting between them. CDR3 length: 14 residues. Germline loops: CDR1 DFQATT, CDR2 SNEGSKA (reference sequence). The DNA for the CDR3 is TGCAGTGCTAGATATCCCATCCCCCACCAGCCCCAGCATTTT. As protein: CSARYPIPHQPQHF.